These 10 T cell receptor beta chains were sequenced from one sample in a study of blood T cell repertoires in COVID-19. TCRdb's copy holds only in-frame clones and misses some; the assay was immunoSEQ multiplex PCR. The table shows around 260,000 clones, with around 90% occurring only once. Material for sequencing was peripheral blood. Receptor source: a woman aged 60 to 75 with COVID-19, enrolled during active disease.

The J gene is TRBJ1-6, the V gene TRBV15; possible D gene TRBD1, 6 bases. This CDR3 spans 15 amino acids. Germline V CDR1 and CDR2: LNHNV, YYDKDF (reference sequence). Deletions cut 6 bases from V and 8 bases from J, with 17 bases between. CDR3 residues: CATRDRFGADSPLHF. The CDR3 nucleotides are TGTGCCACCAGGGACAGATTCGGCGCGGATTCACCCCTCCACTTT.

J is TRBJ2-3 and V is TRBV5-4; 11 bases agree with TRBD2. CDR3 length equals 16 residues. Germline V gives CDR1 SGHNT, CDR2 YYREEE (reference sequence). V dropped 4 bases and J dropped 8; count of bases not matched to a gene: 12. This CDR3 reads CASSLGTSGRVGTQYF. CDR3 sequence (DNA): TGTGCCAGCAGCCTAGGGACTAGCGGCCGAGTCGGTACGCAGTATTTT. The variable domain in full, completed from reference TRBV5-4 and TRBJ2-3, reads ETGVTQSPTHLIKTRGQQVTLRCSSQSGHNTVSWYQQALGQGPQFIFQYYREEENGRGNFPPRFSGLQFPNYSSELNVNALELDDSALYLCASSLGTSGRVGTQYFGPGTRLTVL.

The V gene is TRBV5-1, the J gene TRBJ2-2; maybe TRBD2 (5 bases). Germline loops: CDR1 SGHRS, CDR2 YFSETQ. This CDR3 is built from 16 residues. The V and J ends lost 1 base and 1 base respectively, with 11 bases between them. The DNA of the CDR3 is TGCGCCAGCAGCTTGTATTCCAGCGGGAACACCGGGGAGCTGTTTTTT. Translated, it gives CASSLYSSGNTGELFF.

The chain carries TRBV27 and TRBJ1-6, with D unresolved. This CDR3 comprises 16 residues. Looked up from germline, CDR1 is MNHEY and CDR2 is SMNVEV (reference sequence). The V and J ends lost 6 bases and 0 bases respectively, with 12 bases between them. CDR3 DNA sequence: TGTGCCAGCAGACCGGCCGCGGACTCCTATAATTCACCCCTCCACTTT. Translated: CASRPAADSYNSPLHF.

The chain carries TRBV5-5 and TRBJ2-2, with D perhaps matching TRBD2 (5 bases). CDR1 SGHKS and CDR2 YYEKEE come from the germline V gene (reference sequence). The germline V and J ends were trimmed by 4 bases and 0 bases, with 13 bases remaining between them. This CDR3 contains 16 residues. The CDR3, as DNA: TGTGCCAGCAGCCGGGGTCCAGGATCGAACACCGGGGAGCTGTTTTTT. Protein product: CASSRGPGSNTGELFF. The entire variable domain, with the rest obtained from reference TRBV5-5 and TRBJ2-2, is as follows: DAGVTQSPTHLIKTRGQQVTLRCSPISGHKSVSWYQQVLGQGPQFIFQYYEKEERGRGNFPDRFSARQFPNYSSELNVNALLLGDSALYLCASSRGPGSNTGELFFGEGSRLTVL.

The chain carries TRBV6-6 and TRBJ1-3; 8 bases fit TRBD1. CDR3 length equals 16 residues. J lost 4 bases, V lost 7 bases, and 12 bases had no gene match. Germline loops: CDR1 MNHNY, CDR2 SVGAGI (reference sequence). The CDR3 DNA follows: TGTGCCAGCAAACTACAGACAGGGGCTGAGGGAAACACCATATATTTT. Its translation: CASKLQTGAEGNTIYF.

The CDR3 DNA reads as TGTGCCCCCCGCTTAGGAATCGCTAGCGGGAGGTGGACAGATACGCAGTATTTT. Amino acids: CAPRLGIASGRWTDTQYF. V and J are TRBV7-2 and TRBJ2-3; TRBD2 matches at 11 bases. J lost 3 bases, V lost 11 bases, and 19 bases had no gene match. The CDR3 has 18 residues. Germline V CDR1 and CDR2: SGHTA, FQGNSA.

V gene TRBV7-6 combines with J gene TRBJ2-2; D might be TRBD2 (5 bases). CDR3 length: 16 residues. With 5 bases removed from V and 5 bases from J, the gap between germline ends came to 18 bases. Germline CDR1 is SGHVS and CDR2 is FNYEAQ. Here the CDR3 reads CASSPTSGFNTGELFF. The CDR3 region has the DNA TGTGCCAGCAGCCCCACTTCGGGGTTTAATACCGGGGAGCTGTTTTTT. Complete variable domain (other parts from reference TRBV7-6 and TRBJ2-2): GAGVSQSPRYKVTKRGQDVALRCDPISGHVSLYWYRQALGQGPEFLTYFNYEAQQDKSGLPNDRFSAERPEGSISTLTIQRTEQRDSAMYRCASSPTSGFNTGELFFGEGSRLTVL.

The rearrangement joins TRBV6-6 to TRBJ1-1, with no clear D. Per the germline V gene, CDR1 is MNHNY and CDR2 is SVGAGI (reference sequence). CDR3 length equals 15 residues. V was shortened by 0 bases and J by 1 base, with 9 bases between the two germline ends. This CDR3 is CASSYSRAGNTEAFF. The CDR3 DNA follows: TGTGCCAGCAGTTACTCGAGGGCGGGGAACACTGAAGCTTTCTTT.

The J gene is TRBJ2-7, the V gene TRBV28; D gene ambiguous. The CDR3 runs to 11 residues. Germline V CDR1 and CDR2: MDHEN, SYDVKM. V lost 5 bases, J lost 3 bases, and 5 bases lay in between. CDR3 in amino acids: CASSLFYEQYF. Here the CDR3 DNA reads TGTGCCAGCAGTCTCTTCTACGAGCAGTACTTC.